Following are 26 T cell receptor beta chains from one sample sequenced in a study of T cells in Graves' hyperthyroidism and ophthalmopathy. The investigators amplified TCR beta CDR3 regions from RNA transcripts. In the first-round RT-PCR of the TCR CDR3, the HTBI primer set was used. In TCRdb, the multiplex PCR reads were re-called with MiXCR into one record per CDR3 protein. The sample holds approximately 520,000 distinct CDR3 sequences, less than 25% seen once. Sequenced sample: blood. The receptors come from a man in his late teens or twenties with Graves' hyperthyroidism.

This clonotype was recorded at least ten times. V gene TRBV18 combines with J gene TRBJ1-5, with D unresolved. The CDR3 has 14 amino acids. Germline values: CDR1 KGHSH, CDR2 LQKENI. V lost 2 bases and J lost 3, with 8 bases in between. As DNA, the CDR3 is TGTGCCAGCTCACCAGGACGGTTCAATCAGCCCCAGCATTTT. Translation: CASSPGRFNQPQHF.

The CDR3: CATPGLENRMETQYF. The CDR3 DNA is TGTGCCACCCCGGGACTAGAGAATAGAATGGAGACCCAGTACTTC. The rearrangement links TRBV6-4 to TRBJ2-5; 8 bases match TRBD2. The J segment lost 5 bases and the V segment lost 10 bases, leaving 15 bases of the junction unmatched. Germline CDR1 is MRHNA and CDR2 is SNTAGT. The CDR3 spans 15 residues.

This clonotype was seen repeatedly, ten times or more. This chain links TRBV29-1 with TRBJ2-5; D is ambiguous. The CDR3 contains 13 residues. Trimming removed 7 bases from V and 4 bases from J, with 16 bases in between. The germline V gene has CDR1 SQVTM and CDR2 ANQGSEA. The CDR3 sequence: CSGDIASGETQYF. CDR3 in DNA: TGCAGCGGTGATATAGCCTCTGGAGAGACCCAGTACTTC.

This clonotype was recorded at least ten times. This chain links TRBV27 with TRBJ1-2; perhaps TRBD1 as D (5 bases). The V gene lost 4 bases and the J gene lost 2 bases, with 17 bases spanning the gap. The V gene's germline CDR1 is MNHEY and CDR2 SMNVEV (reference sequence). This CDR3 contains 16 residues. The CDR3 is CASSSLPIDSNYGYTF. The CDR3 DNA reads TGTGCCAGCAGTTCCCTCCCCATCGACAGCAACTATGGCTACACCTTC.

The CDR3 DNA reads as TGTGCCAGCAGCCCTACCGGGTCCCATTCTGGCTACACCTTC. Its translation: CASSPTGSHSGYTF. This chain connects TRBV12-3 or TRBV12-4 to TRBJ1-2; D not certain. This CDR3 spans 14 amino acids. Trimming removed 6 bases at V and 7 bases at J, with 18 bases between.

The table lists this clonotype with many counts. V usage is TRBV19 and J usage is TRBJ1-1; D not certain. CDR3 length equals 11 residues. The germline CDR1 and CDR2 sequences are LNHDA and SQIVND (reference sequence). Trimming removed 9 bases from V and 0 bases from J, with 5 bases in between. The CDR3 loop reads CASHMNTEAFF. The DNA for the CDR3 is TGTGCCAGCCACATGAACACTGAAGCTTTCTTT. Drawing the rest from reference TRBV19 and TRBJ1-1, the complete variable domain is DGGITQSPKYLFRKEGQNVTLSCEQNLNHDAMYWYRQDPGQGLRLIYYSQIVNDFQKGDIAEGYSVSREKKESFPLTVTSAQKNPTAFYLCASHMNTEAFFGQGTRLTVV.

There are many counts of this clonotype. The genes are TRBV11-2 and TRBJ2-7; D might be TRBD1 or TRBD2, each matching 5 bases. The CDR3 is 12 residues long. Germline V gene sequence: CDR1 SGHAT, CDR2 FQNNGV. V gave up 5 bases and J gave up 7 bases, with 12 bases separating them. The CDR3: CASSSSWGEQYF. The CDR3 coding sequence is TGTGCCAGCAGCAGTTCCTGGGGGGAGCAGTACTTC.

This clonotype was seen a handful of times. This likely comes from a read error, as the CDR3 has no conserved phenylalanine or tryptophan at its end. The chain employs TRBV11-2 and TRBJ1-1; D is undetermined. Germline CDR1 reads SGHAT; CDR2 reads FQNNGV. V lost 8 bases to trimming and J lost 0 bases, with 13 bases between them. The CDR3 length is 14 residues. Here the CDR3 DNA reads TGTGCCAGCTCCGAGGGAGTCATGAACACTGAAGCTTTCTTA. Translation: CASSEGVMNTEAFL.

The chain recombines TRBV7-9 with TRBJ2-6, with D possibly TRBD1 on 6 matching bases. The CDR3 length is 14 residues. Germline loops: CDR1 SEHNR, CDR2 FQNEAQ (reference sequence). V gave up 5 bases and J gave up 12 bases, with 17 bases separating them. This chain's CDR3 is CASSHEGDNGVLTF. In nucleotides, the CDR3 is TGTGCCAGCAGCCACGAGGGGGATAACGGCGTCCTGACTTTC.

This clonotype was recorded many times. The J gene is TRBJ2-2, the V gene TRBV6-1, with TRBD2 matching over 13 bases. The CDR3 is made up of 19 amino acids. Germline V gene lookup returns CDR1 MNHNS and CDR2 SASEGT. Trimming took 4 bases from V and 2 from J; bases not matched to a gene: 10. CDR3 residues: CASSVFGTSGVLNTGELFF. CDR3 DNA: TGTGCCAGCAGTGTTTTCGGGACTAGCGGGGTACTTAACACCGGGGAGCTGTTTTTT.

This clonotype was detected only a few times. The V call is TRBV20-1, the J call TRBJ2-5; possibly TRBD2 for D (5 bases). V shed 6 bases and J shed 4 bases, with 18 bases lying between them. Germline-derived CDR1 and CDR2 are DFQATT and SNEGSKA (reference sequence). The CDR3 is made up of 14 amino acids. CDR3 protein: CSAPDQQAGETQYF. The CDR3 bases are TGCAGTGCCCCGGACCAGCAGGCGGGAGAGACCCAGTACTTC.

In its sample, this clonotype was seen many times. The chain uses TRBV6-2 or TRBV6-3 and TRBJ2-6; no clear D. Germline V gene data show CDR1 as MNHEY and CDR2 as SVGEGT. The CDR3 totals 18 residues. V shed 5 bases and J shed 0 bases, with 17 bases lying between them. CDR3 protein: CASSPDPWTDSGANVLTF. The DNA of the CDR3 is TGTGCCAGCAGTCCGGACCCTTGGACCGACTCTGGGGCCAACGTCCTGACTTTC.

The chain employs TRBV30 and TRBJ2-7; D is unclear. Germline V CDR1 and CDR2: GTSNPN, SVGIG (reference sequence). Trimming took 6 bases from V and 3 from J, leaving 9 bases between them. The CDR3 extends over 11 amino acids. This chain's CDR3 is CACGPGYEQYF. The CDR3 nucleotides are TGTGCCTGCGGACCCGGCTACGAGCAGTACTTC.

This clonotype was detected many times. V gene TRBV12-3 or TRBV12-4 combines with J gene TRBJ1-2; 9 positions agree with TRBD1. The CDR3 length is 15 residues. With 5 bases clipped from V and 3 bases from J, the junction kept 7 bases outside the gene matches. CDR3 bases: TGTGCCAGCAGTCCGGACAGGGGCGGGTACTATGGCTACACCTTC. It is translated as CASSPDRGGYYGYTF.

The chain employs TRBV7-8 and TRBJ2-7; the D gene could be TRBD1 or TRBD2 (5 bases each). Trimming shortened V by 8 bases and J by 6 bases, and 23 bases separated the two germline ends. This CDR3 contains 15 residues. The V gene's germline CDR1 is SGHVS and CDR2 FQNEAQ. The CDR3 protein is CASGPRGTVYSEQYF. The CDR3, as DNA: TGTGCCAGCGGGCCACGTGGGACGGTGTATTCCGAGCAGTACTTC.

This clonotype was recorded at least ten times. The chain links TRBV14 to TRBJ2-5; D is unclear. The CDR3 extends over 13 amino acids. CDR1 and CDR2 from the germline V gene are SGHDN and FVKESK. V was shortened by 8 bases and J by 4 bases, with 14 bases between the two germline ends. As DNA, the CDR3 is TGTGCCAGCTCTGTGCGTTTTCGAGAGACCCAGTACTTC. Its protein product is CASSVRFRETQYF.

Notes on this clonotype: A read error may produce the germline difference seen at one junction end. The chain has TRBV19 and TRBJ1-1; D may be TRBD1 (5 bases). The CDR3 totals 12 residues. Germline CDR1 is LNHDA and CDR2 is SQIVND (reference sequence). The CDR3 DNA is TGTGCCAGTAGTATGGGGGGGACTGAAGCTTGCTTT. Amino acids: CASSMGGTEACF.

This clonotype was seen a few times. The CDR3 region is CASSSLTLPDSEETQYF. The CDR3 DNA reads as TGTGCCAGCAGCTCCCTTACCCTACCCGACAGCGAAGAGACCCAGTACTTC. The chain uses TRBV7-8 and TRBJ2-5; possible D gene TRBD1, 5 bases. CDR1 and CDR2 (germline): SGHVS, FQNEAQ. The ends were cut back, 4 bases at V and 3 bases at J, with 21 bases in the middle. This CDR3 has 17 residues.

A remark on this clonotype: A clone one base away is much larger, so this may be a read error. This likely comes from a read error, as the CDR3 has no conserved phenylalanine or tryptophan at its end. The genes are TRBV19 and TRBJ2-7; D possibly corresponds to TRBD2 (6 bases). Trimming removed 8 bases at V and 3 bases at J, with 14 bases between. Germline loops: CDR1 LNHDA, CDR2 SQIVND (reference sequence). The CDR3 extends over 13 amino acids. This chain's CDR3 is CASSPGLNYEQYL. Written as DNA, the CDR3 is TGTGCCAGTTCGCCGGGACTCAACTACGAGCAGTACCTC.

In DNA, the CDR3 is TGTGCCAGCAGCCAATCCGTGGACTATGGCTACACCTTC. Its translation: CASSQSVDYGYTF. V usage is TRBV12-3 or TRBV12-4 and J usage is TRBJ1-2; no reliable D call. The V end lost 6 bases, the J end lost 3 bases, and 11 bases lay between the germline ends. The CDR3 is 13 amino acids.

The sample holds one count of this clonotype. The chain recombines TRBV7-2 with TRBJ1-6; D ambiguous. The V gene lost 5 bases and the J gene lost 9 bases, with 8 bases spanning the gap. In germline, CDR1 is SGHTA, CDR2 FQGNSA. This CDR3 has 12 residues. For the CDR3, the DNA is TGTGCCAGCAGCCCCCCCGCTTCACCCCTCCACTTT. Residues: CASSPPASPLHF.

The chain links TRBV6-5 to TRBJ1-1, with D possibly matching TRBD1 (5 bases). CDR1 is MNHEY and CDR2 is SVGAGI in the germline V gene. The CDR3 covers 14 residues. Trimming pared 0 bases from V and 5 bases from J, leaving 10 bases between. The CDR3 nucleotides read TGTGCCAGCAGTTACTCGAATGGGGGAACTGAAGCTTTCTTT. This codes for CASSYSNGGTEAFF.

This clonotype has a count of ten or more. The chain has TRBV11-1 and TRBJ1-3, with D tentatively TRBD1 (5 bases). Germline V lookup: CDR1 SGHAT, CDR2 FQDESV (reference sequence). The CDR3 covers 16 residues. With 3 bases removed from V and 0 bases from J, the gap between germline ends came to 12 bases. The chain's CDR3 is CASSLPPGDSGNTIYF. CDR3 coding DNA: TGTGCCAGCAGCTTGCCACCGGGGGACTCTGGAAACACCATATATTTT.

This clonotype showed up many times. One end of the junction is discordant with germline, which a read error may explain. CDR3 residues: CASSFVTGQVSNQPRHF. The CDR3 DNA is TGTGCCAGCAGTTTTGTTACGGGACAGGTTAGCAATCAGCCCCGGCATTTT. The V gene is TRBV12-3 or TRBV12-4, the J gene TRBJ1-5; 8 nucleotides line up with TRBD1. The length of the CDR3 is 17 residues.

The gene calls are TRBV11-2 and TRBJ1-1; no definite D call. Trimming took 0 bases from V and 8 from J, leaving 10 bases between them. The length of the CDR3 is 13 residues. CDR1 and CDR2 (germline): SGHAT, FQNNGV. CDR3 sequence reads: CASSLDRFREAFF. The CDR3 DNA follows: TGTGCCAGCAGCTTAGATCGGTTCAGGGAAGCTTTCTTT.

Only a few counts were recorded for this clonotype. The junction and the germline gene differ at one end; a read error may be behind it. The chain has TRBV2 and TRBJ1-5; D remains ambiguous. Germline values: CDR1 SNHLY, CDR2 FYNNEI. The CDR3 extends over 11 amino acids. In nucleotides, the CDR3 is TGTGCCAGCACCAATAATCAGCCCGAGCATTTT. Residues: CASTNNQPEHF.